The rows below give T cell receptor beta chains drawn from one sample of a study of early stage breast cancer tumors. Assay: immunoSEQ multiplex PCR; the TCRdb copy retains only in-frame clones and omits some. The table includes tens of thousands of clones, 84% detected once. The sequenced material came from blood. The source is a person in their fifties with breast cancer. The CDR3 runs from the conserved cysteine through the conserved F or W. Each record gives: J gene, CDR3 length, D gene, clone size, V gene, CDR3 protein, CDR3 DNA. A D gene is named only where the DNA matches it firmly. Some rows have no size entry. The others give once, few or many, or a class for an expanded clone.

TRBJ1-1 12 NA few TRBV30 CAWSGQNTEAFF TGTGCCTGGAGTGGACAGAACACTGAAGCTTTCTTT
TRBJ1-4 15 NA NA TRBV5-6 CASSQERGTGEKLFF TGTGCCAGCAGCCAGGAGCGGGGAACGGGGGAAAAACTGTTTTTT
TRBJ2-1 16 TRBD2 few TRBV2 CASSPIAGGLDNEQFF TGTGCCAGCAGTCCGATAGCGGGAGGGCTCGACAATGAGCAGTTCTTC
TRBJ1-2 14 NA NA TRBV28 CASSSLAGNYGYTF TGTGCCAGCAGCTCATTGGCAGGGAACTATGGCTACACCTTC
TRBJ1-2 11 NA few TRBV29-1 CSVEKGYGYTF TGCAGCGTTGAAAAGGGCTATGGCTACACCTTC
TRBJ2-1 16 TRBD2 NA TRBV11-2 CASSLDRTGGPDEQFF TGTGCCAGCAGCTTAGATCGGACGGGGGGGCCTGATGAGCAGTTCTTC
TRBJ2-1 12 TRBD2 NA TRBV5-4 CASSRGGNEQFF TGTGCCAGCTCCCGGGGGGGAAATGAGCAGTTCTTC
TRBJ2-3 15 NA NA TRBV7-3 CASRNAGNLTDTQYF TGTGCCAGCAGAAACGCAGGGAATTTAACAGATACGCAGTATTTT
TRBJ1-2 14 NA few TRBV11-2 CASSRTTENYGYTF TGTGCCAGCAGCCGGACTACTGAAAACTATGGCTACACCTTC
TRBJ2-3 15 TRBD2 NA TRBV10-3 CAISEGSGDTDTQYF TGTGCCATCAGTGAAGGAAGCGGGGACACAGATACGCAGTATTTT
TRBJ1-5 15 NA NA TRBV11-2 CASSLGQGGGQPQHF TGTGCCAGCAGCTTAGGCCAGGGAGGAGGTCAGCCCCAGCATTTT
TRBJ1-4 14 NA once TRBV2 CASRDTGANEKLFF TGTGCCAGCAGGGACACCGGGGCTAATGAAAAACTGTTTTTT
TRBJ2-2 14 NA once TRBV6-4 CASSDRGESGELFF TGTGCCAGCAGTGACAGGGGGGAGTCCGGGGAGCTGTTTTTT
TRBJ2-4 17 NA once TRBV4-1 CASSQVGRQLAKNIQYF TGCGCCAGCAGCCAAGTAGGTCGGCAGCTAGCCAAAAACATTCAGTACTTC
TRBJ2-3 16 TRBD2 NA TRBV2 CASRRGLAGATDTQYF TGTGCCAGCAGACGGGGACTAGCGGGGGCCACAGATACGCAGTATTTT
TRBJ1-6 14 TRBD1 few TRBV5-1 CASSPQGTNSPLHF TGCGCCAGCAGCCCACAGGGGACTAATTCACCCCTCCACTTT
TRBJ2-7 13 NA NA TRBV5-4 CASSLRAGNEQYF TGTGCCAGCAGCTTGCGAGCTGGGAACGAGCAGTACTTC
TRBJ2-1 15 TRBD1 few TRBV6-5 CASSLRTGGLNEQFF TGTGCCAGCAGTCTTCGGACAGGGGGCTTAAATGAGCAGTTCTTC
TRBJ2-2 18 NA NA TRBV18 CASSPLRTGATNTGELFF TGTGCCAGCTCACCACTAAGGACCGGGGCAACGAACACCGGGGAGCTGTTTTTT
TRBJ2-7 14 TRBD2 NA TRBV7-2 CASSLGGSGYEQYF TGTGCCAGCAGCTTAGGCGGGAGCGGCTACGAGCAGTACTTC
TRBJ1-4 15 NA NA TRBV7-9 CASSFTGTTNEKLFF TGTGCCAGCAGCTTCACAGGGACCACTAATGAAAAACTGTTTTTT
TRBJ2-5 14 TRBD1 NA TRBV23-1 CASTQGTGVVTQYF TGCGCCAGCACCCAAGGGACAGGGGTGGTGACCCAGTACTTC
TRBJ2-2 14 TRBD1 NA TRBV6-1 CASSWDRGTGELFF TGTGCCAGCAGTTGGGACAGGGGCACCGGGGAGCTGTTTTTT
TRBJ1-1 14 NA NA TRBV18 CASSRGLGDTEAFF TGTGCCAGCTCCCGTGGACTGGGGGACACTGAAGCTTTCTTT
TRBJ2-7 15 TRBD2 NA TRBV27 CASSPRLAGAYEQYF TGTGCCAGCAGTCCACGACTAGCGGGAGCCTACGAGCAGTACTTC
TRBJ1-5 15 TRBD1 NA TRBV18 CASSTGTGGNQPQHF TGTGCCAGCTCAACCGGGACAGGGGGGAATCAGCCCCAGCATTTT
TRBJ2-7 12 NA few TRBV28 CASSSTDLQRYF TGTGCCAGCAGTTCAACGGACCTGCAGAGGTACTTC
TRBJ2-4 13 NA NA TRBV5-8 CASSVFGKNIQYF TGTGCCAGCAGCGTTTTTGGCAAAAACATTCAGTACTTC
TRBJ2-7 15 NA NA TRBV11-1 CASTPRGVEEYEQYF TGTGCCAGCACCCCGAGGGGGGTTGAAGAGTACGAGCAGTACTTC
TRBJ1-2 14 NA NA TRBV19 CASSMNPGSYGYTF TGTGCCAGTAGTATGAACCCAGGGAGCTATGGCTACACCTTC
TRBJ1-2 13 NA few TRBV7-9 CASSLQERGGYTF TGTGCCAGCAGCCTACAGGAGAGAGGTGGCTACACCTTC
TRBJ2-7 12 NA NA TRBV28 CASSLTYYEQYF TGTGCCAGCAGTTTAACTTACTACGAGCAGTACTTC
TRBJ1-1 15 NA NA TRBV15 CATSRDLGARTEAFF TGTGCCACCAGCAGAGATTTGGGGGCACGCACTGAAGCTTTCTTT
TRBJ1-5 14 NA NA TRBV21-1 CASSKVSSNQPQHF TGTGCCAGCAGCAAAGTGAGTAGCAATCAGCCCCAGCATTTT
TRBJ1-3 15 NA NA TRBV5-4 CASSFQGFDGNTIYF TGTGCCAGCAGCTTCCAGGGGTTTGATGGAAACACCATATATTTT
TRBJ1-4 13 TRBD1 NA TRBV28 CASSFQGAEKLFF TGTGCCAGCAGTTTCCAGGGGGCTGAAAAACTGTTTTTT
TRBJ2-7 14 TRBD1 NA TRBV7-9 CASSWTGFGYEQYF TGTGCCAGCAGCTGGACAGGGTTCGGCTACGAGCAGTACTTC
TRBJ2-7 13 NA NA TRBV7-2 CASTMRVSYEQYF TGTGCCAGCACCATGAGGGTATCCTACGAGCAGTACTTC
TRBJ2-7 13 TRBD2 NA TRBV4-3 CASSQGEGNEQYF TGCGCCAGCAGCCAAGGGGAGGGTAACGAGCAGTACTTC
TRBJ1-1 14 NA few TRBV5-6 CASSKGQKNTEAFF TGTGCCAGCAGCAAAGGACAGAAGAACACTGAAGCTTTCTTT
TRBJ2-2 15 NA NA TRBV5-4 CASSFARVGTGELFF TGTGCCAGCAGCTTTGCCAGGGTCGGCACCGGGGAGCTGTTTTTT
TRBJ2-1 15 TRBD1 NA TRBV4-2 CASSRDRVSYNEQFF TGTGCCAGCAGCCGAGACAGGGTTTCGTACAATGAGCAGTTCTTC
TRBJ2-2 13 TRBD1 NA TRBV9 CASSDRGSGELFF TGTGCCAGCAGCGACAGGGGAAGCGGGGAGCTGTTTTTT
TRBJ2-4 14 NA NA TRBV30 CAWSLLSAKNIQYF TGTGCCTGGAGTCTTTTGTCAGCCAAAAACATTCAGTACTTC
TRBJ2-3 12 NA NA TRBV2 CASSEGSVGQYF TGTGCCAGCAGTGAAGGAAGCGTGGGGCAGTATTTT
TRBJ1-1 12 NA NA TRBV2 CASSAMNTEAFF TGTGCCAGCAGTGCCATGAACACTGAAGCTTTCTTT
TRBJ2-5 16 TRBD1 NA TRBV7-2 CASSRAVDRGQETQYF TGTGCCAGCAGCCGGGCCGTTGACAGGGGGCAAGAGACCCAGTACTTC
TRBJ1-4 13 NA NA TRBV6-5 CASAWGLREKLFF TGTGCCAGCGCCTGGGGGTTAAGGGAAAAACTGTTTTTT
TRBJ1-2 15 TRBD1 NA TRBV5-6 CASSGGGQGNYGYTF TGTGCCAGCAGCGGGGGGGGACAGGGCAACTATGGCTACACCTTC
TRBJ2-7 15 NA NA TRBV19 CASSMATDYAYEQYF TGTGCCAGTAGTATGGCGACAGATTATGCCTACGAGCAGTACTTC
TRBJ2-1 16 TRBD2 NA TRBV19 CASRQSGTSGLGRQFF TGTGCCAGTCGCCAGAGTGGGACTAGCGGGCTGGGGCGACAGTTCTTC
TRBJ2-7 12 NA NA TRBV7-9 CASSPSGYEQYF TGTGCCAGCAGCCCCTCGGGCTACGAGCAGTACTTC
TRBJ2-1 16 TRBD2 NA TRBV14 CASSPGGGQVLTEQFF TGTGCCAGCAGCCCCGGCGGGGGGCAGGTTTTAACTGAGCAGTTCTTC